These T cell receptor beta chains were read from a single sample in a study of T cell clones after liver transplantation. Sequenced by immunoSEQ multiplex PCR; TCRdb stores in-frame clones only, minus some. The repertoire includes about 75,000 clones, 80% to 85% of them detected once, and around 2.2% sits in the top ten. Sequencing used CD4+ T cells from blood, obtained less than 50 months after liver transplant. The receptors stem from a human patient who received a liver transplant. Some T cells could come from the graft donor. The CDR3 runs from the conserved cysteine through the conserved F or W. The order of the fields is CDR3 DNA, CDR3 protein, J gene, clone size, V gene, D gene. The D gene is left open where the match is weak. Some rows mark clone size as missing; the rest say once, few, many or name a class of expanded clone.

TGTGCCAGCATACCAGGGAGGGAAAGGTATGGCTACACCTTC | CASIPGRERYGYTF | TRBJ1-2 | - | TRBV7-6 | -
TGTGCCAGCAGTCACGGACTTACCTACGAGCAGTACTTC | CASSHGLTYEQYF | TRBJ2-7 | - | TRBV28 | -
TGTGCCAGCAGTGCGGGACATATCTACGAGCAGTACTTC | CASSAGHIYEQYF | TRBJ2-7 | - | TRBV28 | -
TGTGTCAGAAACAGGGCGGGGAATGGCTACACCTTC | CVRNRAGNGYTF | TRBJ1-2 | - | TRBV7-5 | -
TGTGCCTGGAGTCCCTACGCCCCCAGCTTGAGTAGCGGGAGACGAGAGACCCAGTACTTC | CAWSPYAPSLSSGRRETQYF | TRBJ2-5 | - | TRBV30 | TRBD2
TGTGCCAGCAGGCGACTAGAATCCAATGAGCAGTTCTTC | CASRRLESNEQFF | TRBJ2-1 | - | TRBV7-2 | -
TGTGCCAGCTCAGGAACGAAACTGTCTGGCACAGATACGCAGTATTTT | CASSGTKLSGTDTQYF | TRBJ2-3 | - | TRBV18 | -
TGTGCCAGCAGTGAAGCAGGATTCAATTCACCCCTCCACTTT | CASSEAGFNSPLHF | TRBJ1-6 | - | TRBV2 | -
TGTGCCAGCAGAACCAACAGGGGCCCCTCCTACGAGCAGTACTTC | CASRTNRGPSYEQYF | TRBJ2-7 | many | TRBV6-1 | TRBD1
TGTGCCAGTATCATGAGGAACAGCAATCAGCCCCAGCATTTT | CASIMRNSNQPQHF | TRBJ1-5 | - | TRBV19 | -
TGTGCCAGCAGTGAAGGACAGGGGCATCAGCCCCAGCATTTT | CASSEGQGHQPQHF | TRBJ1-5 | - | TRBV6-1 | TRBD1
TGTGCCAGCAGCGTGGGAGCGGGAGAGCTGTACGAGCAGTACTTC | CASSVGAGELYEQYF | TRBJ2-7 | - | TRBV9 | TRBD2
TGTGCCAGCAGCCCAATTGGTCTCCAAGGGTACCAAGAGACCCAGTACTTC | CASSPIGLQGYQETQYF | TRBJ2-5 | - | TRBV5-4 | -
TGTGCCAGCAGCTTAGCTGCGGAGGCAACCGGCTACACCTTC | CASSLAAEATGYTF | TRBJ1-2 | - | TRBV7-9 | -
TGTGCCATCAGGGGAGCGGGGAATTCACCCCTCCACTTT | CAIRGAGNSPLHF | TRBJ1-6 | - | TRBV10-3 | -
TGCGCCAGCAGTTCCAAGGGGGCCGCGAACACCGGGGAGCTGTTTTTT | CASSSKGAANTGELFF | TRBJ2-2 | - | TRBV5-1 | TRBD1
TGTGCCTGGAGTGTAAGCCCGAACACCGGGGAGCTGTTTTTT | CAWSVSPNTGELFF | TRBJ2-2 | - | TRBV30 | -